The sample holds a few counts of the clone carrying this T cell receptor (beta chain). Antigen specificity is unknown. This sample includes further DNA sequences coding for the same CDR3. These data originate in a study of beta chain features in type 1 diabetes. Study-wide context: There was similarity between patients and healthy donors in age, gender and cell yields.

Study-level points and caveats: There was a moderate but significant shortening of TCRB CDR3s in all four CD4+ subsets of Type 1 diabetes patients. Individuals with type 1 diabetes displayed fewer insertions and more deletions at VDJ junctions.

The authors reverse transcribed all of the isolated RNA, so sequencing captured expressed TCRB transcripts. Repertoires were generated with immunoSEQ multiplex PCR, while TCRdb's copy carries only in-frame clones and drops some. The sample lists around 690,000 clones, under 15% occurring once. Per the germline V gene, CDR1 is SGHTA and CDR2 is FQGNSA. The CDR3 has 12 residues. V was pared by 1 base and J by 6 bases, with 4 bases between. V and J are TRBV7-2 and TRBJ1-5; D gene unclear. The sequenced sample consisted of naive CD4+ T cells from blood. The sequence was obtained from a young man with type 1 diabetes. The CDR3 loop is CASSLGGQPQHF. DNA of the CDR3: TGTGCCAGCAGCTTAGGCGGTCAGCCCCAGCATTTT.